What follows are 2 T cell receptor beta chains derived from one specimen sequenced in a study of cytomegalovirus exposure and HLA in healthy donors (dated by TCRdb to 2017 to 2019). Libraries were prepared through the immunoSEQ multiplex PCR assay. The multiplex PCR relied on a mix of 60 forward primers for TCR Vbeta segments and 13 reverse primers for TCR Jbeta segments. TCRdb retrieved this table from immuneACCESS and kept in-frame rearrangements only. Not all clones are present; in checked studies, unresolved V genes account for under half, and no reason is known for the remainder. This sample lists about 110,000 clones; more than 75% were detected once. The top ten clonotypes cover 5% to 7% of the sample. The sequenced sample was PBMCs. The receptors derive from a woman in her forties or fifties in good health and CMV-seropositive.

The V gene is TRBV28, the J gene TRBJ2-7; 9 positions match TRBD1. The CDR3 is made up of 14 amino acids. Germline V lookup: CDR1 MDHEN, CDR2 SYDVKM. V was clipped by 6 bases and J by 6 bases; unmatched bases: 9. The CDR3 is CASSAGTGPREQYF. The CDR3 DNA reads TGTGCCAGCAGCGCCGGGACAGGGCCTCGCGAGCAGTACTTC.

The V gene is TRBV10-3, the J gene TRBJ1-1; a possible D gene is TRBD1 (5 bases). CDR1 is ENHRY and CDR2 is SYGVKD in the germline V gene. The V gene lost 5 bases and the J gene lost 1 base, with 8 bases spanning the gap. The CDR3 runs to 13 residues. The CDR3 nucleotides read TGTGCCATCAGTAAGACAGAGAACACTGAAGCTTTCTTT. Amino acids: CAISKTENTEAFF.